This T cell receptor (beta chain) is from a study of blood T cell repertoires in COVID-19. CDR1 and CDR2 from the germline V gene are SGHRS and YFSETQ. V shed 4 bases and J shed 2 bases, with 11 bases lying between them. There are 14 residues in the CDR3. Produced via immunoSEQ multiplex PCR; TCRdb's table is partial and in-frame only. The repertoire consists of hundreds of thousands of clones, with around 87% occurring once and the leading ten covering approximately 7.8%. The receptor comes from a woman aged 45 to 65 who had recovered from COVID-19. Sequenced material: peripheral blood. The gene calls are TRBV5-1 and TRBJ2-3; a possible D gene is TRBD1 (5 bases). In nucleotides, the CDR3 is TGCGCCAGCAGCGGTGGGGCCATCACAGATACGCAGTATTTT. It specifies CASSGGAITDTQYF.